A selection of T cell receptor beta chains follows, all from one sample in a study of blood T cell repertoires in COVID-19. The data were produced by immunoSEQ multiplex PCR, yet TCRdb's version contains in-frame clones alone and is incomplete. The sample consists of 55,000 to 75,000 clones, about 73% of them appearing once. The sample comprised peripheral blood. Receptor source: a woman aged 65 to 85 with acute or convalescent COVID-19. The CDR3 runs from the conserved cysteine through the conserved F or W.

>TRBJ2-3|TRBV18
CASSPKRTGGTARDTQYF
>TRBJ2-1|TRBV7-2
CASSQGLAGGRNEQFF
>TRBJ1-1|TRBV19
CASSTRTGIAEAFF
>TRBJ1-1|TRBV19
CASTPGGVTEAFF
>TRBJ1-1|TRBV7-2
CASSLVGQGAKGSAFF
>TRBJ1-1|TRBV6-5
CASSPGQNTEAFF
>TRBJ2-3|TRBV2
CASRDRASTDTQYF
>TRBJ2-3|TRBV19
CASSARSSVISTDTQYF
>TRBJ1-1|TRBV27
CASSFGPLRDEAFF
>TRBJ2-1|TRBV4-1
CASSQLLAGGWDSYNEQFF
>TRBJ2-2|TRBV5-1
CASSAGTGIVGELFF
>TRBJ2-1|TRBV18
CASSPPGLRSSYEQFF
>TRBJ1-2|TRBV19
CASSMDSVYGYTF
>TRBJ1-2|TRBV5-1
CASSLTFRRTEGYYGYTF
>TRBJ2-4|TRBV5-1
CASSLAWTSGSGAKNIQYF
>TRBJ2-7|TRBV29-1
CSAGQIPYEQYF
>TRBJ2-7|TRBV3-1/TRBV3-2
CASSQEVTSGGEQYF
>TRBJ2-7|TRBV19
CASSITGGPDEQYF
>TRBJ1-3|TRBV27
CASTATGGGNTIYF
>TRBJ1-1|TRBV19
CASSFRGANTEAFF
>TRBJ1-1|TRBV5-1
CASSLDDRGAAFF
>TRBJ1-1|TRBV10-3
CAISPTGFTEAFF
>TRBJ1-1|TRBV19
CASSPGGIMNTEAFF
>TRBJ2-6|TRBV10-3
CAISPGYGANVLTF
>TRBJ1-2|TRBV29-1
CSVVSGDYGYTF
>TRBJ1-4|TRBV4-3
CASSPHATNEKLFF
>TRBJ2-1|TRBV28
CASSPRGEQFF
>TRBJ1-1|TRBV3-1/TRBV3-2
CASSQGTGNTEAFF
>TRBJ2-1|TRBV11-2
CASSPSNTLYNEQFF
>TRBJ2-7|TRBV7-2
CASSVMGQGTYEQYF
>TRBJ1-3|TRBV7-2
CASSPKTALPGNTIYF
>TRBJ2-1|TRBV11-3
CASSPFSGTRPHEQFF
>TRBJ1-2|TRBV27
CASSSQTGVGAYPINYGYTF
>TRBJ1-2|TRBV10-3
CAIRGQGRGGYTF
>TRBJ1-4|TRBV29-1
CSVPEGHGGEKLFF
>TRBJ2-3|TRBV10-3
CAISTGGDTQYF
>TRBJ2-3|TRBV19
CASESGLRTDTQYF
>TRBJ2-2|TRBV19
CASTKLTSGTGELFF
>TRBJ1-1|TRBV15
CATSRAGMNTEAFF
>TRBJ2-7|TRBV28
CASFRFEQYF
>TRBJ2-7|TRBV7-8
CASSLGVYEQYF
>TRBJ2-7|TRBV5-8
CASRKRRTSYEQYF
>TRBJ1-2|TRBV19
CASSLQTGEGYGYTF
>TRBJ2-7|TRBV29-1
CSLRTGGNEQYF
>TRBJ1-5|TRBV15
CATSKEGRQPQHF
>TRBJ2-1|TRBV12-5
CASGTQSSRSNEQFF